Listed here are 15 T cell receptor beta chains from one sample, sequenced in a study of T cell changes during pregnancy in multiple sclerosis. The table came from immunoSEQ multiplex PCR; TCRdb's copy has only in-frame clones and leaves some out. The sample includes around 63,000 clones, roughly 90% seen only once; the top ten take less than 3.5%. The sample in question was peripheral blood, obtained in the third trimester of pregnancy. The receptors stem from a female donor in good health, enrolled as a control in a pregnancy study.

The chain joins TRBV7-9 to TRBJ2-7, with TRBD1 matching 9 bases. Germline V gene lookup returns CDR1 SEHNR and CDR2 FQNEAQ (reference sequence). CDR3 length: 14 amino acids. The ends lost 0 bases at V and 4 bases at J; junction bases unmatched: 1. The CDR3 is CASSLADRGYEQYF. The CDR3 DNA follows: TGTGCCAGCAGCTTAGCGGACAGGGGTTACGAGCAGTACTTC.

The CDR3 loop is CASSLVRGHTGELFF. The CDR3 DNA reads as TGCGCCAGCAGCTTGGTGCGGGGGCACACCGGGGAGCTGTTTTTT. The chain recombines TRBV5-1 with TRBJ2-2; the D gene is possibly TRBD2 (7 bases). This CDR3 is built from 15 residues. V lost 0 bases and J 3 bases, leaving 9 bases between the germline ends. Germline V gene sequence: CDR1 SGHRS, CDR2 YFSETQ. Together with reference TRBV5-1 and TRBJ2-2, the CDR3 gives the full variable domain: KAGVTQTPRYLIKTRGQQVTLSCSPISGHRSVSWYQQTPGQGLQFLFEYFSETQRNKGNFPGRFSGRQFSNSRSEMNVSTLELGDSALYLCASSLVRGHTGELFFGEGSRLTVL.

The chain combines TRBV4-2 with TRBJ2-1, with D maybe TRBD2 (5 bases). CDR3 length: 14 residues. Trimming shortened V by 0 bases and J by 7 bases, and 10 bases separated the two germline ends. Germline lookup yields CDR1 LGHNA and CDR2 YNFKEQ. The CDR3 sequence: CASSQDSGGNEQFF. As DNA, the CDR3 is TGTGCCAGCAGCCAAGATTCCGGAGGAAATGAGCAGTTCTTC.

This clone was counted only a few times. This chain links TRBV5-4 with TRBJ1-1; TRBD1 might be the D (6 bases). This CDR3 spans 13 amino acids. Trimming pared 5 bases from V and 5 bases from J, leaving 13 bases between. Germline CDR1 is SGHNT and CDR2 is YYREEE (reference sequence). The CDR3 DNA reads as TGTGCCAGCAGAGGGGGGGGCGGAACTGAAGCTTTCTTT. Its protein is CASRGGGGTEAFF.

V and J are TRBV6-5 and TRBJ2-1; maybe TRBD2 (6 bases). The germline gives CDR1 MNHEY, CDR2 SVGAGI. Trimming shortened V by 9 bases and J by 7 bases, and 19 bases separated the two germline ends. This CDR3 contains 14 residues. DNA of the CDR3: TGTGCCAGTCGGGGGTCCTTCTCATCGAATGAGCAGTTCTTC. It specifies CASRGSFSSNEQFF.

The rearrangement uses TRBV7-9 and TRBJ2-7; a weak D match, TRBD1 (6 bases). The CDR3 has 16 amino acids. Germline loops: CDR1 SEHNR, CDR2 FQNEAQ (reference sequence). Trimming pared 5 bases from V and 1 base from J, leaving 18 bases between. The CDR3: CASSPPNRDKSYEQYF. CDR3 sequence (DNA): TGTGCCAGCAGCCCCCCCAACAGGGACAAATCCTACGAGCAGTACTTC.

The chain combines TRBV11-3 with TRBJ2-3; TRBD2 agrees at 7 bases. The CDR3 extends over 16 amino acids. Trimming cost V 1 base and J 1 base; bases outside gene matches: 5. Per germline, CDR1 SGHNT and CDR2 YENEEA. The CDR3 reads CASSLGGLAGTDTQYF. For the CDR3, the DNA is TGTGCCAGCAGCTTAGGGGGCCTAGCGGGCACAGATACGCAGTATTTT.

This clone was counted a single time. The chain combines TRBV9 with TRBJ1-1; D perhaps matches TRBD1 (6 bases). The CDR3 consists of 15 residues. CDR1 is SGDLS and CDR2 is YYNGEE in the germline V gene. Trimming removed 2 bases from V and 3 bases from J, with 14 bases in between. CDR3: CASSVQGGGDTEAFF. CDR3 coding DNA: TGTGCCAGCAGCGTCCAGGGTGGGGGCGACACTGAAGCTTTCTTT.

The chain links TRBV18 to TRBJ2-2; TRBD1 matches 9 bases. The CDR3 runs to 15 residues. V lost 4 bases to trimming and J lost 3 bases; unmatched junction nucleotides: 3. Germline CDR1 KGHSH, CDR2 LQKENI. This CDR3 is CASSRDRVDTGELFF. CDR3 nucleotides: TGTGCCAGCTCACGGGACAGGGTAGACACCGGGGAGCTGTTTTTT.

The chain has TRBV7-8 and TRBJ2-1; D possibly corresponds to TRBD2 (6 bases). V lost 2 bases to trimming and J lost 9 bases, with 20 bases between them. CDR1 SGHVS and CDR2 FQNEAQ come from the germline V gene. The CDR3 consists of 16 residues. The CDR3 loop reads CASSLFPGRDSSEQFF. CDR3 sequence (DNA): TGTGCCAGCAGCTTATTTCCCGGGAGAGATTCAAGTGAGCAGTTCTTC.

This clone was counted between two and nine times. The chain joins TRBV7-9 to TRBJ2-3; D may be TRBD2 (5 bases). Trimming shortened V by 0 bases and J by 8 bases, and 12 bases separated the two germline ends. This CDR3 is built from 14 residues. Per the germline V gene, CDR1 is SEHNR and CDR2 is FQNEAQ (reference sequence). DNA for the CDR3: TGTGCCAGCAGCTTAGCGCCGGCTGGAGGTACGCAGTATTTT. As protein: CASSLAPAGGTQYF.

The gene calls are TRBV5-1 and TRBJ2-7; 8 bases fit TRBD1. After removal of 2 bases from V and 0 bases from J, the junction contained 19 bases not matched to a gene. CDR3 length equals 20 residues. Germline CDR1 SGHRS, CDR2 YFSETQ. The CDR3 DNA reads TGCGCCAGCAGCTTAAGGTCTTGGGACAGGTCTCGAGCGAGCTCCTACGAGCAGTACTTC. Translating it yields CASSLRSWDRSRASSYEQYF.

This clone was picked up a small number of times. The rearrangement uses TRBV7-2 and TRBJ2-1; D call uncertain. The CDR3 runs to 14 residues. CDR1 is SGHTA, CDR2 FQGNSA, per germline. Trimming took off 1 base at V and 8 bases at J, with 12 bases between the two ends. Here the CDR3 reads CASSLGSLADEQFF. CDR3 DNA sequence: TGTGCCAGCAGCTTAGGGTCCTTAGCAGATGAGCAGTTCTTC.

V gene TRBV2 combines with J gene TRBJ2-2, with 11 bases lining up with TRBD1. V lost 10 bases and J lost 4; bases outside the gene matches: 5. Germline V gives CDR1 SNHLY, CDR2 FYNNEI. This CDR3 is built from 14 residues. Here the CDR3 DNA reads TGTGCCATCAGGGGGACAGGGGGCACCGGGGAGCTGTTTTTT. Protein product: CAIRGTGGTGELFF. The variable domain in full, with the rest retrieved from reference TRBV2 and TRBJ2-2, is EPEVTQTPSHQVTQMGQEVILRCVPISNHLYFYWYRQILGQKVEFLVSFYNNEISEKSEIFDDQFSVERPDGSNFTLKIRSTKLEDSAMYFCAIRGTGGTGELFFGEGSRLTVL.

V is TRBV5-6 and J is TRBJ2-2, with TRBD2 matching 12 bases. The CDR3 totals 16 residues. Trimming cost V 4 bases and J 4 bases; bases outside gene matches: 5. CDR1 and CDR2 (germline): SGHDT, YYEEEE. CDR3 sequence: CASSPLTSGSTGELFF. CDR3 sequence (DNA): TGTGCCAGCAGCCCGTTGACTAGCGGGAGCACCGGGGAGCTGTTTTTT.